This is a list of T cell receptor beta chains from one sample in a study of T-cell reconstitution after alpha-beta-depleted transplantation in children. TCRdb re-called the PCR reads with MiXCR, one entry per CDR3 protein. This sample yields several thousand distinct CDR3 sequences, of which 5.3% are seen a single time; approximately 23% belongs to the top ten. Specimen: PBMCs, mostly from graft donor cells, collected 180 days after TCRalphabeta/CD19-depleted stem cell transplant. The receptors derive from a child under two years old who had a stem cell transplant for acute myeloid leukemia, so the T cells may come from the graft donor. Both conserved end residues are part of each CDR3. D genes are given only for firm matches. The size entry is marked missing in some rows and otherwise reads once, few, many or a size class.

J gene | D gene | V gene | clone size | CDR3 DNA | CDR3 protein
TRBJ1-6 | TRBD1 | TRBV6-5 | many | TGTGCCAGCAGTTACTCGGGACAGTCTACGAATTCACCCCTCCACTTT | CASSYSGQSTNSPLHF
TRBJ2-3 | . | TRBV9 | many | TGTGCCAGCAGCGTAGTTCTCGGTGGGGGCACAGATACGCAGTATTTT | CASSVVLGGGTDTQYF
TRBJ1-1 | TRBD1 | TRBV14 | many | TGTGCCAGCAGCCCACGGACAGGGGGCTACGCTGAAGCTTTCTTT | CASSPRTGGYAEAFF
TRBJ2-7 | . | TRBV20-1 | . | TGCAGGGGCTATGTAGCGAAACCTTACATTACAAGCTCCTACGAGCAGTACTTC | CRGYVAKPYITSSYEQYF
TRBJ1-2 | . | TRBV10-3 | many | TGTGCCATCAGAAGGGTTTATGGCTACACCTTC | CAIRRVYGYTF
TRBJ2-2 | . | TRBV4-1 | many | TGCGCCAGCATCCACAGGGACACCGGGGAGCTGTTTTTT | CASIHRDTGELFF
TRBJ2-5 | . | TRBV7-9 | many | TGTGCCAGCAGCCCTAACACCGGACAGCATACCCAAGAGACCCAGTACTTC | CASSPNTGQHTQETQYF
TRBJ2-2 | TRBD2 | TRBV12-3/TRBV12-4 | medium-sized | TGTGCCAGCAGTTTACGGGGGGACCCGAGAACCGGGGAGCTGTTTTTT | CASSLRGDPRTGELFF
TRBJ1-5 | . | TRBV20-1 | many | TGCAGTGCTCTGATAGGGGCAGCCAATCAGCCCCAGCATTTT | CSALIGAANQPQHF
TRBJ2-2 | TRBD2 | TRBV20-1 | medium-sized | TGCAGTGTCCGGGAGGGGAACACCGGGGAGCTGTTTTTT | CSVREGNTGELFF
TRBJ1-2 | . | TRBV7-8 | many | TGTGCCAGCAGCTTAGCGCTCGGGACTAACTATGGCTACACCTTC | CASSLALGTNYGYTF
TRBJ1-2 | . | TRBV20-1 | medium-sized | TGCAGTGCTTTTAAGGACGGCTATGGCTACACCTTC | CSAFKDGYGYTF
TRBJ2-7 | . | TRBV3-1 | many | TGTGCCAGCAGCCTCCAAGGCGCCGGGGAGCAGTACTTC | CASSLQGAGEQYF
TRBJ1-6 | . | TRBV12-3/TRBV12-4 | many | TGTGCCAGCAGCATACAGGCCTGGGGTTCACCCCTCCACTTT | CASSIQAWGSPLHF
TRBJ2-7 | . | TRBV5-6 | many | TGTGCCAGCAGCTTGGTGGCTAGTCGGTTCTACGAGCAGTACTTC | CASSLVASRFYEQYF
TRBJ1-6 | . | TRBV6-4 | many | TGTGCCAGCACCGGTTCACCCCTCCACTTT | CASTGSPLHF
TRBJ2-7 | . | TRBV11-2 | many | TGTGCCAGCAGCCCAGGGTACGAGCAGTACTTC | CASSPGYEQYF
TRBJ1-4 | TRBD1 | TRBV19 | many | TGTGCCAGTAGTATCCCTGGACAGGGGGCAAGAAAATCGAGATCAACTAATGAAAAACTGTTTTTT | CASSIPGQGARKSRSTNEKLFF
TRBJ2-7 | . | TRBV5-1 | many | TGCGCCAGCAGCTTGGATGGCCAAAACTACGAGCAGTACTTC | CASSLDGQNYEQYF
TRBJ1-1 | . | TRBV6-6 | medium-sized | TGTGCCAGCAGACTAAAAAGGGCTTTCTTT | CASRLKRAFF
TRBJ2-7 | . | TRBV29-1 | many | TGCAGCGTTGAAGAGGGTACTGACTACGAGCAGTACTTC | CSVEEGTDYEQYF
TRBJ2-7 | TRBD2 | TRBV15 | few | TGTGCCACCAGTAGGCCCTCTAGCGGCTCCTACGAGCAGTACTTC | CATSRPSSGSYEQYF
TRBJ1-4 | TRBD1 | TRBV9 | many | TGTGCCAGCAGCGTAGGAGCTACAGGGGCCGCAAATGAAAAACTGTTTTTT | CASSVGATGAANEKLFF
TRBJ1-1 | TRBD1 | TRBV5-6 | many | TGTGCCAGCACCCTACCAGGACAGGGGCCGAACACTGAAGCTTTCTTT | CASTLPGQGPNTEAFF